A single sample gave rise to the 17 T cell receptor beta chains below, sequenced in a study of blood T cell repertoires in COVID-19. Clones were sequenced by immunoSEQ multiplex PCR, and TCRdb holds only the in-frame ones, with some missing. The table records 130,000 to 150,000 clones, around 85% of them present only once. Input material: PBMCs or T cells enriched from blood (not recorded which). The receptors here all came from a man aged 50-59 years who had recovered from COVID-19.

The chain joins TRBV6-2 or TRBV6-3 to TRBJ2-5, with 8 bases identical to TRBD2. The CDR3 length is 15 residues. V shed 2 bases and J 2 bases; nucleotides not matched to a gene: 4. Germline loops: CDR1 MNHEY, CDR2 SVGEGT. The CDR3 spells CASSYDSGGQETQYF. The CDR3 nucleotides are TGTGCCAGCAGTTACGACTCGGGGGGGCAAGAGACCCAGTACTTC.

The rearrangement links TRBV5-5 to TRBJ1-2; D is unclear. Between the trimmed V and J ends, which lost 4 bases and 2 bases, there was a span of 9 bases. The CDR3 contains 13 residues. Per the germline V gene, CDR1 is SGHKS and CDR2 is YYEKEE (reference sequence). The CDR3, as DNA: TGTGCCAGCAGCAACGACGGGAACTATGGCTACACCTTC. Protein product: CASSNDGNYGYTF.

The chain's CDR3 is CASSLAMGGPPNTEAFF. CDR3 DNA: TGCGCCAGCAGCTTGGCCATGGGGGGACCCCCGAACACTGAAGCTTTCTTT. The chain recombines TRBV5-1 with TRBJ1-1; possible D gene TRBD1, 5 bases. The CDR3 consists of 17 residues. The V gene lost 0 bases and the J gene lost 1 base, with 16 bases spanning the gap. Germline CDR1 reads SGHRS; CDR2 reads YFSETQ.

V gene TRBV5-1 combines with J gene TRBJ2-7; no clear D gene. Germline V gives CDR1 SGHRS, CDR2 YFSETQ. Trimming pared 2 bases from V and 2 bases from J, leaving 14 bases between. This CDR3 is built from 15 residues. CDR3 in DNA: TGCGCCAGCAGCTTTGGGCCAGCCCTTACCTACGAGCAGTACTTC. Its translation is CASSFGPALTYEQYF.

This chain joins TRBV6-1 and TRBJ1-2; no reliable D call. The V end was cut by 3 bases, the J end by 5 bases, with 19 bases between. Germline CDR1 reads MNHNS; CDR2 reads SASEGT. This CDR3 region has 16 residues. The chain's CDR3 is CASSDLTYWAGYGYTF. CDR3 DNA: TGTGCCAGCAGTGACCTGACCTACTGGGCGGGGTATGGCTACACCTTC.

The chain has TRBV19 and TRBJ1-2; 10 nucleotides agree with TRBD1. This CDR3 is 14 amino acids long. Germline CDR1 LNHDA, CDR2 SQIVND (reference sequence). V trimming: 9 bases; J trimming: 3 bases; junction bases outside the gene matches: 7. The CDR3 here is CASDRGLGDYGYTF. CDR3 DNA sequence: TGTGCCAGCGACAGGGGGCTCGGTGACTATGGCTACACCTTC.

V gene TRBV7-2 combines with J gene TRBJ2-7, with 11 bases that match TRBD2. After removal of 1 base from V and 3 bases from J, the junction contained 5 bases not matched to a gene. The germline gives CDR1 SGHTA, CDR2 FQGNSA. The CDR3 has 16 residues. The CDR3 nucleotides read TGTGCCAGCAGCTTAGAAAGTCTAGCGGGGGGCTACGAGCAGTACTTC. It encodes CASSLESLAGGYEQYF.

This chain joins TRBV7-2 and TRBJ2-7, with D unresolved. CDR1 is SGHTA, CDR2 FQGNSA, per germline. Trimming removed 0 bases from V and 7 bases from J, with 13 bases in between. The CDR3 is 14 residues long. DNA of the CDR3: TGTGCCAGCAGCTTAGCGTTGACCCCGAGGGAGCAGTACTTC. Its translation is CASSLALTPREQYF. The full variable domain, with the rest looked up from reference TRBV7-2 and TRBJ2-7, is GAGVSQSPSNKVTEKGKDVELRCDPISGHTALYWYRQSLGQGLEFLIYFQGNSAPDKSGLPSDRFSAERTGGSVSTLTIQRTQQEDSAVYLCASSLALTPREQYFGPGTRLTVT.

This chain joins TRBV20-1 and TRBJ2-7; D unclear. Trimming stripped 3 bases from V and 3 bases from J, with 12 bases between. CDR3 size: 13 residues. Germline V CDR1 and CDR2: DFQATT, SNEGSKA (reference sequence). The CDR3 spells CSASWQDDYEQYF. The DNA for the CDR3 is TGCAGTGCTAGTTGGCAGGATGACTACGAGCAGTACTTC.

V usage is TRBV5-4 and J usage is TRBJ1-5, with 7 bases that match TRBD1. Trimming at V came to 2 bases and at J to 7 bases, leaving 6 bases not matched to a gene. In germline, CDR1 is SGHNT, CDR2 YYREEE (reference sequence). The CDR3 is made up of 14 amino acids. In nucleotides, the CDR3 is TGTGCCAGCAGCTTACAGGGGAAGGACCAGCCCCAGCATTTT. Translation: CASSLQGKDQPQHF.

The chain combines TRBV27 with TRBJ1-1, with a weak D call TRBD1 (5 bases). Germline V gene sequence: CDR1 MNHEY, CDR2 SMNVEV (reference sequence). The V gene lost 0 bases and the J gene lost 8 bases, with 13 bases spanning the gap. CDR3 length: 14 residues. The CDR3 sequence: CASSLSFDSSEAFF. The CDR3 DNA reads TGTGCCAGCAGTTTATCCTTCGACAGTTCCGAAGCTTTCTTT.

This chain uses TRBV28 with TRBJ1-2; TRBD1 agrees at 7 bases. There are 12 residues in the CDR3. Trimming at V came to 1 base and at J to 14 bases, leaving 7 bases not matched to a gene. In germline, CDR1 is MDHEN, CDR2 SYDVKM. In DNA form, the CDR3 reads TGTGCCAGCAGTTTATTACAGGGGCCTCATACCTTC. This encodes CASSLLQGPHTF.

V is TRBV5-6 and J is TRBJ2-2; perhaps TRBD1 as D (5 bases). In germline, CDR1 is SGHDT, CDR2 YYEEEE. Trimming removed 1 base from V and 4 bases from J, with 14 bases in between. This CDR3 is 16 amino acids long. CDR3 amino acids: CASSLKGVVGTGELFF. The CDR3 nucleotides are TGTGCCAGCAGCTTGAAAGGGGTGGTGGGCACCGGGGAGCTGTTTTTT.

The gene calls are TRBV15 and TRBJ2-4; D might be TRBD1 (5 bases). V dropped 0 bases and J dropped 9 bases, with 18 bases sitting between them. The CDR3 has 16 residues. Germline V gene sequence: CDR1 LNHNV, CDR2 YYDKDF (reference sequence). Written as DNA, the CDR3 is TGTGCCACCAGCAGAGATTCAGGGTCGGTAGTGGGCATTCAGTACTTC. Protein product: CATSRDSGSVVGIQYF.

This clone was counted only a few times. This chain joins TRBV5-5 and TRBJ1-2; 8 positions match TRBD1. V shed 3 bases, J shed 2 bases, and the junction held 6 bases outside the gene matches. This CDR3 contains 15 residues. Germline V lookup: CDR1 SGHKS, CDR2 YYEKEE (reference sequence). DNA of the CDR3: TGTGCCAGCAGCTCCCCGGGACAGGACAACTATGGCTACACCTTC. Translation gives CASSSPGQDNYGYTF.

This clone was observed a handful of times. The chain carries TRBV10-3 and TRBJ1-6, with 7 nucleotides matching TRBD1. CDR1 is ENHRY and CDR2 is SYGVKD in the germline V gene. The CDR3 length is 15 residues. V gave up 6 bases and J gave up 4 bases; unmatched junction bases: 6. The CDR3 bases are TGTGCCATCAGCCAATCGGGACAGTATAATTCACCCCTCCACTTT. Translation: CAISQSGQYNSPLHF.

The chain joins TRBV5-4 to TRBJ1-2; D is undetermined. The CDR3 is 15 amino acids. The germline gives CDR1 SGHNT, CDR2 YYREEE (reference sequence). The V and J ends lost 6 bases and 0 bases respectively, with 15 bases between them. The CDR3 loop is CASTREQISNYGYTF. As DNA, the CDR3 is TGTGCCAGCACCAGAGAACAGATTTCTAACTATGGCTACACCTTC.